The T cell receptor (beta chain) under discussion was sequenced for a study of early stage breast cancer tumors. This clone has only a few counts. Assay used: immunoSEQ multiplex PCR; TCRdb lists only in-frame clones, some missing. The table has roughly 30,000 clones, just under 85% seen once. Sequencing was performed on blood. This sequence originates from a person between 50 and 60 years old with breast cancer.

CDR3 coding DNA: TGTGCCAGCAGCTTAGTTCCCGGGGAGCTGTTTTTT. Its translation is CASSLVPGELFF. The chain couples TRBV7-9 to TRBJ2-2, with D unresolved. The CDR3 covers 12 residues. The V gene's germline CDR1 is SEHNR and CDR2 FQNEAQ (reference sequence). Trimming stripped 1 base from V and 6 bases from J, with 3 bases between.